The T cell receptor (beta chain) described here comes from a study of low-dose radiotherapy and immunotherapy resistance in tumors. TRAV and TRBV primers primed cDNA for both TCRalpha and TCRbeta. Using a constant-region primer together with a V-primer adapter, TCRs were subjected to 20 PCR cycles of amplification. MiXCR, applied by TCRdb to the reads, yields one record per CDR3 protein. The top ten hold 4.1% of the sample, which has under 110,000 distinct CDR3 sequences, 20% to 25% seen once. Time point here: after trial treatment. Treatment of the sample: LDRT plus nivolumab, ipilimumab, low-dose cyclophosphamide and aspirin (RACIN trial). The CDR3 is made up of 16 amino acids. Germline V gene lookup returns CDR1 SNHLY and CDR2 FYNNEI. J was trimmed by 4 bases and V by 5 bases; bases with no gene match: 10.

The sequencing used PBMCs, collected after low-dose radiotherapy plus immunotherapy. The chain has TRBV2 and TRBJ2-3, with TRBD2 matching over 9 bases. The receptor's source is a male donor with prostate cancer. In DNA form, the CDR3 reads TGTGCCAGCAGTATCTACCTAGCGGGGCGGGCAGATACGCAGTATTTT. Translating gives CASSIYLAGRADTQYF.